This is a list of T cell receptor beta chains from one sample in a study of T cells after yellow fever vaccination. TCRdb re-analysed the 5' RACE reads in MiXCR, keeping a single row per CDR3 protein. This repertoire shows about 340,000 distinct CDR3 sequences, around 4.1% found once; its top ten account for around 24%. The specimen was PBMCs, collected 5 days after the yellow fever booster vaccination. The receptor set was obtained from a young man who received the YFV17D yellow fever vaccine. Each CDR3 is given with its conserved first and last residue.

TRBV20-1	TRBJ2-1	CSAWGQEYNEQFF
TRBV30	TRBJ2-7	CAWSRQVIQHEQYF
TRBV20-1	TRBJ1-1	CSARARVPTEAFF
TRBV10-1	TRBJ2-2	CASSDSTGTYPNTGELFF
TRBV5-1	TRBJ2-3	CASSRASTDTQYF
TRBV2	TRBJ1-2	CASSEALSWREWGYTF
TRBV12-3/TRBV12-4	TRBJ2-7	CASSTGQDFSYEQYF
TRBV12-5	TRBJ1-1	CASAPPRASRGAFF
TRBV6-5	TRBJ2-6	CASSYSIGPSAGANVLTF
TRBV5-1	TRBJ1-4	CASSLARRETNEKLFF
TRBV7-2	TRBJ1-1	CASNYRGLGTEAFF
TRBV3-1	TRBJ2-1	CASSRGGAIEQFF
TRBV12-3/TRBV12-4	TRBJ1-4	CASSPAALDEKLFF
TRBV13	TRBJ2-5	CASKAGGLETQYF
TRBV7-2	TRBJ1-4	CASSLAFGTWDEKLFF
TRBV7-2	TRBJ1-6	CASSLGRAGFSPLHF
TRBV20-1	TRBJ2-1	CSARDLTTSYNEQFF
TRBV6-6	TRBJ2-1	CASMRPGASGGAFNEQFF
TRBV4-2	TRBJ2-4	CASSQVGTGGGGAKNIQYF
TRBV12-5	TRBJ2-7	CASGRDSTYEQYF
TRBV5-1	TRBJ1-2	CASSLGQGNGGYTF
TRBV7-2	TRBJ2-7	CASSLARGSAYEQYF